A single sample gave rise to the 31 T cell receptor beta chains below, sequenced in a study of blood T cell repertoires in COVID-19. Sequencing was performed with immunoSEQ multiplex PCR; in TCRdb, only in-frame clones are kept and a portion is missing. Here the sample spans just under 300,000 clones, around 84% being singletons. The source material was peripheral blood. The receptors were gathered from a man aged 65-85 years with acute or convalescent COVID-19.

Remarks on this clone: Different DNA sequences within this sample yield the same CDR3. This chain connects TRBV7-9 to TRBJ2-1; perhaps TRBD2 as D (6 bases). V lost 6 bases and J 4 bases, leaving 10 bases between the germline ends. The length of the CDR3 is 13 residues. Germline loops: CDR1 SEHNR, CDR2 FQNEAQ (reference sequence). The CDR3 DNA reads TGTGCCAGCAGTTCCGGGAGATACAATGAGCAGTTCTTC. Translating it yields CASSSGRYNEQFF.

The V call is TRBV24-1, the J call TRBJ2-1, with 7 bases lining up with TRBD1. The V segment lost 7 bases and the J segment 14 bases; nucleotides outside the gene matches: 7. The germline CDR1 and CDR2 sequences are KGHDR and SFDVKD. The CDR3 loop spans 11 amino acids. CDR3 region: CATSRQGEKFF. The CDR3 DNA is TGTGCCACCAGCCGACAGGGCGAGAAGTTCTTC.

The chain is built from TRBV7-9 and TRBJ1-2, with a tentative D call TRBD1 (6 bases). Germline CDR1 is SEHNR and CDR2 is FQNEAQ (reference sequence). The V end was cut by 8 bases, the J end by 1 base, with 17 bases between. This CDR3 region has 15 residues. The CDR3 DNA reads TGTGCCAGCGTCCTCGGGGGGGCCGTTAACTATGGCTACACCTTC. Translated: CASVLGGAVNYGYTF.

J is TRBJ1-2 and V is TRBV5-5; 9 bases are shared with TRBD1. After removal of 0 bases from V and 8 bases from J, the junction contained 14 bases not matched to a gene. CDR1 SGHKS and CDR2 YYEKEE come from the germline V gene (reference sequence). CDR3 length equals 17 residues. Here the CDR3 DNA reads TGTGCCAGCAGCTTGGCCGCTTGGGACAGGGACTCTAGAGGCTACACCTTC. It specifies CASSLAAWDRDSRGYTF.

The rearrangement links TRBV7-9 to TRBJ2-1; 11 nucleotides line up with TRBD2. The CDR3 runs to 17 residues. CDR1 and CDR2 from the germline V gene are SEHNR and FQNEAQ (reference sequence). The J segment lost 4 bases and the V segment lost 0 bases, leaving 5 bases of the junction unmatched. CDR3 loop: CASSLARASGRYNEQFF. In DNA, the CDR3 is TGTGCCAGCAGCTTAGCGCGAGCTAGCGGGAGGTACAATGAGCAGTTCTTC.

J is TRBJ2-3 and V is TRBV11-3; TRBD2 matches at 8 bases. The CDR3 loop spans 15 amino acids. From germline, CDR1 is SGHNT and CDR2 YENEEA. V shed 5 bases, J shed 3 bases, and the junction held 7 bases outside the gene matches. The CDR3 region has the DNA TGTGCCAGCAGCCTCACAGCGGGAGTAACAGATACGCAGTATTTT. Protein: CASSLTAGVTDTQYF.

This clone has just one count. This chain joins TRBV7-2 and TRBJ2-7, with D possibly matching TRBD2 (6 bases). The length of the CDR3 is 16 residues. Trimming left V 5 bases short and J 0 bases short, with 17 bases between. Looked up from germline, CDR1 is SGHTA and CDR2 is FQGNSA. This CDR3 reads CASSPSLAVSSYEQYF. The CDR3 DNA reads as TGTGCCAGCAGCCCGAGTTTAGCGGTGAGCTCCTACGAGCAGTACTTC.

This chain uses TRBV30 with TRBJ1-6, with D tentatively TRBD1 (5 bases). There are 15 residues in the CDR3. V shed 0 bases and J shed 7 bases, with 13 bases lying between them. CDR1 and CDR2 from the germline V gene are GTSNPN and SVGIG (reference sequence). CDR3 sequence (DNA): TGTGCCTGGAGTGTACTGCAGGGTTACAATTCACCCCTCCACTTT. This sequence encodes CAWSVLQGYNSPLHF.

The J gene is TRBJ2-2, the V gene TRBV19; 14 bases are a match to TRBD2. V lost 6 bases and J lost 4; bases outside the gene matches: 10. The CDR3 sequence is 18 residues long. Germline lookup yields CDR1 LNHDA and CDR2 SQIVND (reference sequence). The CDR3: CASRSGLAGAISTGELFF. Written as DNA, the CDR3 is TGTGCCAGTAGATCGGGACTAGCGGGGGCTATCAGCACCGGGGAGCTGTTTTTT.

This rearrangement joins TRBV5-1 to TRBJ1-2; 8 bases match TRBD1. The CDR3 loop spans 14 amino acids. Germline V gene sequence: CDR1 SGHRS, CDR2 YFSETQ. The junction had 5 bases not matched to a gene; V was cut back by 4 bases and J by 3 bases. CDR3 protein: CASSQGQEDYGYTF. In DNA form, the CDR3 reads TGCGCCAGCAGCCAGGGACAGGAGGACTATGGCTACACCTTC.

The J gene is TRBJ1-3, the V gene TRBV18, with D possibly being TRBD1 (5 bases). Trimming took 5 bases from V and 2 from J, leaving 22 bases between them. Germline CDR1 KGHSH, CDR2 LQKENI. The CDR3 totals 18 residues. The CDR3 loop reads CASSLTMTARSPGNTIYF. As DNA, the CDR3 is TGTGCCAGCTCATTAACTATGACAGCGCGTTCTCCTGGAAACACCATATATTTT.

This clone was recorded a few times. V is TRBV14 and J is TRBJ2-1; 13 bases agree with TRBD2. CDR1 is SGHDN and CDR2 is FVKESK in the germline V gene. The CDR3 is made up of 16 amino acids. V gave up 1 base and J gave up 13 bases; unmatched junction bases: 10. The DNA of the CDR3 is TGTGCCAGCAGCCAAGTGGGACTAGCGGGGTCCCCCGCCCAGTTCTTC. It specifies CASSQVGLAGSPAQFF.

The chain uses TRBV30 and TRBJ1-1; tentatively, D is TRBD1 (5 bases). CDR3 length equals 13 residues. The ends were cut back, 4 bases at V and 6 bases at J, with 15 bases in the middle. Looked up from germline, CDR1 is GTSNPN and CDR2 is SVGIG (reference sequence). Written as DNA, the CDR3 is TGTGCCTGGAAACGGCTGGGGGGATCTGAAGCTTTCTTT. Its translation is CAWKRLGGSEAFF.

The CDR3 DNA sequence: TGTGCCAGCAGCTTAGGAGGGAATAATGAAAAACTGTTTTTT. Amino acid sequence: CASSLGGNNEKLFF. The chain is built from TRBV7-2 and TRBJ1-4; D ambiguous. The V gene's germline CDR1 is SGHTA and CDR2 FQGNSA. The V and J ends lost 1 base and 4 bases respectively, with 7 bases between them. This CDR3 region has 14 residues.

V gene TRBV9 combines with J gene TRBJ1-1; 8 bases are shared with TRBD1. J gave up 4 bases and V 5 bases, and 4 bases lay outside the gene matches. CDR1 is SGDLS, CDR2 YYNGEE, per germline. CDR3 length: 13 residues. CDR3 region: CASSPGQATEAFF. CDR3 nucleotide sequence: TGTGCCAGCAGTCCGGGACAGGCCACTGAAGCTTTCTTT.

CDR3 in amino acids: CASSTTTMEYF. The CDR3 region has the DNA TGTGCCAGCAGTACCACTACGATGGAGTACTTC. V is TRBV6-2 or TRBV6-3 and J is TRBJ2-7; D call uncertain. Germline V CDR1 and CDR2: MNHEY, SVGEGT. V was pared by 5 bases and J by 11 bases, with 13 bases between. There are 11 residues in the CDR3.

This CDR3 is CASSYSGTGITEAFF. The CDR3 coding sequence is TGTGCCAGCAGTTACTCAGGGACAGGGATCACTGAAGCTTTCTTT. The chain has TRBV6-6 and TRBJ1-1; 9 bases fit TRBD1. Losses at the gene ends were 0 bases for V and 4 bases for J; bases not matched to a gene: 3. Per germline, CDR1 MNHNY and CDR2 SVGAGI (reference sequence). CDR3 length: 15 residues.

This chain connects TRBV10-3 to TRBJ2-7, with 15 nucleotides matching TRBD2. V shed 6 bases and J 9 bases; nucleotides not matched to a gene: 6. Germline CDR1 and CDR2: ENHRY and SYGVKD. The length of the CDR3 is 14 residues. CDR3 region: CAIRHEGLAGGQYF. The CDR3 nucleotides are TGTGCCATCAGGCATGAGGGACTAGCGGGAGGGCAGTACTTC.

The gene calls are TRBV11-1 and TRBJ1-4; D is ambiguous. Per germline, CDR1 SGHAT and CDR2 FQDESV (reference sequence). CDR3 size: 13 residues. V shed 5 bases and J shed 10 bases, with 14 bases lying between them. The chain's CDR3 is CASSPERSGKLFF. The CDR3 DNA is TGTGCCAGCAGCCCCGAGCGTAGCGGAAAACTGTTTTTT.

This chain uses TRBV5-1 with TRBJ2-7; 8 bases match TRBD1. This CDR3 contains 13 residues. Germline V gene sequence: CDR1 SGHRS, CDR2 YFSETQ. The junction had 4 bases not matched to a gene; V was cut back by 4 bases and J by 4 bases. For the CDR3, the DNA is TGCGCCAGCAGCGGAAGACAGGGGTACGAGCAGTACTTC. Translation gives CASSGRQGYEQYF.

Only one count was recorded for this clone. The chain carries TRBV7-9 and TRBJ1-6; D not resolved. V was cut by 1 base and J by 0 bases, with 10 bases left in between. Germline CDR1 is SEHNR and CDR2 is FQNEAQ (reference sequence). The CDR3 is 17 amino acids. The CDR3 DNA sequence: TGTGCCAGCAGCTTAGAGGGAGGATTCTCCTATAATTCACCCCTCCACTTT. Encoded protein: CASSLEGGFSYNSPLHF. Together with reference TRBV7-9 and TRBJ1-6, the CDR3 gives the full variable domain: DTGVSQNPRHKITKRGQNVTFRCDPISEHNRLYWYRQTLGQGPEFLTYFQNEAQLEKSRLLSDRFSAERPKGSFSTLEIQRTEQGDSAMYLCASSLEGGFSYNSPLHFGNGTRLTVT.

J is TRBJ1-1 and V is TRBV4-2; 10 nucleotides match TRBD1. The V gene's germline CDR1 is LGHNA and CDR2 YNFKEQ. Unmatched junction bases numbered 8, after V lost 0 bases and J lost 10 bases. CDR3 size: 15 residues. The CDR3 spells CASSQDGTGDFGAFF. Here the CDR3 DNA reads TGTGCCAGCAGCCAAGATGGGACAGGGGATTTTGGAGCTTTCTTT.

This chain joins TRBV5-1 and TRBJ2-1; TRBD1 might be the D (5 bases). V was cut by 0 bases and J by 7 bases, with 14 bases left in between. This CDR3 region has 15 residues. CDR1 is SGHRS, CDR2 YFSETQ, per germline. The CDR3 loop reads CASSLERQFRNEQFF. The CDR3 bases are TGCGCCAGCAGCTTGGAGCGACAGTTTAGGAATGAGCAGTTCTTC.

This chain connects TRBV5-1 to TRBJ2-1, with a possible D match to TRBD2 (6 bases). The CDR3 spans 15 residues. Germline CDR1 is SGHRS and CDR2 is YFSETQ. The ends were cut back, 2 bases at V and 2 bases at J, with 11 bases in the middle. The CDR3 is CASSLGTGAYNEQFF. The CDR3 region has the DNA TGCGCCAGCAGCTTAGGAACGGGGGCCTACAATGAGCAGTTCTTC.

The CDR3 loop reads CATSWGLSYNSPLHF. The CDR3 DNA reads as TGTGCCACCAGTTGGGGACTGAGCTATAATTCACCCCTCCACTTT. The rearrangement uses TRBV24-1 and TRBJ1-6; TRBD1 might be the D (5 bases). CDR3 length equals 15 residues. The germline V gene encodes CDR1 KGHDR and CDR2 SFDVKD. Trimming left V 6 bases short and J 3 bases short, with 11 bases between.

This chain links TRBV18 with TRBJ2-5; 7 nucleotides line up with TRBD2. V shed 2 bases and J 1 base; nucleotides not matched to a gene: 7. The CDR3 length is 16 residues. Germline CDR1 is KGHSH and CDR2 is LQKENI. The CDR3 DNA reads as TGTGCCAGCTCACCAATGAGTCTAGCGGTCCAAGAGACCCAGTACTTC. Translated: CASSPMSLAVQETQYF.

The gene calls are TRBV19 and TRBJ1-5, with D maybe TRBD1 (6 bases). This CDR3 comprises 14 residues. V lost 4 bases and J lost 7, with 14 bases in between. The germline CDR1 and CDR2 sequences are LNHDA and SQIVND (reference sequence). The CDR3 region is CASSRTGSDQPQHF. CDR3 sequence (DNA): TGTGCCAGTAGTAGAACAGGGAGTGACCAGCCCCAGCATTTT.

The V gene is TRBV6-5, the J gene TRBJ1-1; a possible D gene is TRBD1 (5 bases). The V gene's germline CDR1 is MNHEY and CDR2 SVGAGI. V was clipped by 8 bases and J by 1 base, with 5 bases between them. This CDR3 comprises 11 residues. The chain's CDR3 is CASGANTEAFF. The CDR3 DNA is TGTGCCAGCGGGGCGAACACTGAAGCTTTCTTT.

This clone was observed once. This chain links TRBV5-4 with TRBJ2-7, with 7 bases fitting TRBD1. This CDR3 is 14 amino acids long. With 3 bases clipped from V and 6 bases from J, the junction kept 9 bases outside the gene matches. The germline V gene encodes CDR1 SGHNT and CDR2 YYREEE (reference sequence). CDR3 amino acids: CASSSTGEQVEQYF. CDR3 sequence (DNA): TGTGCCAGCAGCTCCACAGGGGAACAGGTCGAGCAGTACTTC.

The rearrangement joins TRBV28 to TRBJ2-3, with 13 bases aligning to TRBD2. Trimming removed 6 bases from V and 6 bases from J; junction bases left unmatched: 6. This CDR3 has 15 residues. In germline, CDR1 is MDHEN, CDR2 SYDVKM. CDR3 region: CASRTSGRSLDTQYF. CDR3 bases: TGTGCCAGCAGGACTAGCGGGAGGTCGCTCGATACGCAGTATTTT.

In nucleotides, the CDR3 is TGTGCCGGGAGGTCACGGGTTACCTACGAGCAGTACTTC. It codes for CAGRSRVTYEQYF. The chain employs TRBV24-1 and TRBJ2-7; D may be TRBD2 (6 bases). The CDR3 spans 13 residues. Trimming took off 12 bases at V and 2 bases at J, with 16 bases between the two ends. Per the germline V gene, CDR1 is KGHDR and CDR2 is SFDVKD.